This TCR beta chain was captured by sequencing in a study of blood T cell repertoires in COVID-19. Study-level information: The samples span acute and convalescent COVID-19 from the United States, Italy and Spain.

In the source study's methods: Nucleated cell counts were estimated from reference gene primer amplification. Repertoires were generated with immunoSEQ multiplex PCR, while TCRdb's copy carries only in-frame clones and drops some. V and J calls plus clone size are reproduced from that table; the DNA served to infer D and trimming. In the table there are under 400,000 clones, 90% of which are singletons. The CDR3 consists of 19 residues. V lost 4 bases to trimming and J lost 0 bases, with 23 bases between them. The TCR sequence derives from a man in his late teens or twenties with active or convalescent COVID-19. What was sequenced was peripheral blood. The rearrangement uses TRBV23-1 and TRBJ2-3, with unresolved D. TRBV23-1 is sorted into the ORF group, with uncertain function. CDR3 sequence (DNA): TGCGCCAGCAGTCCCCCTGCCCCACAACAGAGAGTAAGCACAGATACGCAGTATTTT. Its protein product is CASSPPAPQQRVSTDTQYF.